The 11 T cell receptor beta chains presented below share a single source sample, sequenced in a study of blood T cell repertoires in COVID-19 (dated by TCRdb to between 2020 and 2021). To prepare the library, the immunoSEQ multiplex PCR assay was applied. TCRdb obtained this table from immuneACCESS and retained in-frame rearrangements with V and J assigned. These tables miss some clones; where compared with another copy, unresolved V genes account for less than half of the shortfall, and the remainder is unexplained. The sample records more than 100,000 clones, approximately 84% of which are singletons. The top ten constitute more than 1.2% of the sample. Sequences were obtained from peripheral blood. Receptors originate from a man aged 60 to 69 with acute or convalescent COVID-19.

The J gene is TRBJ1-1, the V gene TRBV2; no clear D. The CDR3 has 14 residues. Germline CDR1 SNHLY, CDR2 FYNNEI. V lost 6 bases to trimming and J lost 1 base, with 12 bases between them. CDR3 protein: CASRFRGENTEAFF. The CDR3 region has the DNA TGTGCCAGCAGGTTTCGGGGTGAGAACACTGAAGCTTTCTTT.

The rearrangement joins TRBV29-1 to TRBJ1-1; no clear D. The CDR3 has 11 amino acids. The germline V and J ends were trimmed by 0 bases and 5 bases, with 4 bases remaining between them. CDR1 and CDR2 (germline): SQVTM, ANQGSEA. In nucleotides, the CDR3 is TGCAGCGTTGAAGAACAGACTGAAGCTTTCTTT. It translates to CSVEEQTEAFF.

The rearrangement uses TRBV15 and TRBJ2-1; D uncertain. Trimming left V 4 bases short and J 9 bases short, with 10 bases between. This CDR3 contains 12 residues. CDR1 LNHNV and CDR2 YYDKDF come from the germline V gene (reference sequence). CDR3 nucleotides: TGTGCCACCAGCACTGCGGCCCGTGAGCAGTTCTTC. Protein sequence: CATSTAAREQFF.

The rearrangement links TRBV5-1 to TRBJ2-2, with 11 bases aligning to TRBD2. The CDR3 is made up of 15 amino acids. V was clipped by 3 bases and J by 4 bases; unmatched bases: 2. CDR1 is SGHRS, CDR2 YFSETQ, per germline. The CDR3 loop reads CASSSGTSGTGELFF. DNA for the CDR3: TGCGCCAGCAGCTCGGGGACTAGCGGCACCGGGGAGCTGTTTTTT. The full variable domain, completed using reference TRBV5-1 and TRBJ2-2, is KAGVTQTPRYLIKTRGQQVTLSCSPISGHRSVSWYQQTPGQGLQFLFEYFSETQRNKGNFPGRFSGRQFSNSRSEMNVSTLELGDSALYLCASSSGTSGTGELFFGEGSRLTVL.

This clone is a singleton in its sample. The chain employs TRBV5-1 and TRBJ1-2; possibly TRBD1 for D (5 bases). This CDR3 spans 14 amino acids. The V gene lost 0 bases and the J gene lost 8 bases, with 14 bases spanning the gap. Per the germline V gene, CDR1 is SGHRS and CDR2 is YFSETQ. CDR3 in amino acids: CASSLASRQQGYTF. DNA of the CDR3: TGCGCCAGCAGCTTGGCTTCGAGACAGCAGGGCTACACCTTC.

V is TRBV5-1 and J is TRBJ2-4; D is possibly TRBD2 (6 bases). Deletions cut 1 base from V and 11 bases from J, with 10 bases between. The CDR3 runs to 12 residues. Germline V lookup: CDR1 SGHRS, CDR2 YFSETQ. The CDR3 protein is CASSLSGELQYF. The CDR3 nucleotides read TGCGCCAGCAGCTTGTCGGGGGAACTTCAGTACTTC.

The rearrangement uses TRBV10-3 and TRBJ2-2; 13 bases are shared with TRBD2. The ends lost 6 bases at V and 0 bases at J; junction bases unmatched: 7. The CDR3 consists of 18 residues. Germline CDR1 and CDR2: ENHRY and SYGVKD. The CDR3 DNA follows: TGTGCCATCAGCGGGACTAGCGGGGAACTAGCGAACACCGGGGAGCTGTTTTTT. This sequence encodes CAISGTSGELANTGELFF.

V gene TRBV27 combines with J gene TRBJ1-2, with 11 bases aligning to TRBD1. CDR3 length equals 15 residues. CDR1 is MNHEY, CDR2 SMNVEV, per germline (reference sequence). V shed 6 bases and J 4 bases; nucleotides not matched to a gene: 7. The DNA of the CDR3 is TGTGCCAGCAGCCTCACCGGGACAGGGGGCTATGGCTACACCTTC. It encodes CASSLTGTGGYGYTF.

This clone has only a few counts. The J gene is TRBJ2-7, the V gene TRBV30; 9 bases map to TRBD1. Losses at the gene ends were 2 bases for V and 7 bases for J; bases not matched to a gene: 6. The germline V gene encodes CDR1 GTSNPN and CDR2 SVGIG (reference sequence). CDR3 length equals 13 residues. In DNA form, the CDR3 reads TGTGCCTGGAGTAGGACAGGGGATACTGAGCAGTACTTC. As protein: CAWSRTGDTEQYF.

The chain recombines TRBV6-2 or TRBV6-3 with TRBJ2-7, with TRBD1 matching over 7 bases. Germline values: CDR1 MNHEY, CDR2 SVGEGT. Trimming at V came to 0 bases and at J to 2 bases, leaving 4 bases not matched to a gene. The CDR3 is made up of 15 amino acids. The CDR3 region has the DNA TGTGCCAGCAGTTACTCGGGACAGATAACCTACGAGCAGTACTTC. The encoded protein is CASSYSGQITYEQYF.

This clone has just one count. The rearrangement links TRBV30 to TRBJ1-5, with D possibly being TRBD1 (6 bases). Trimming pared 0 bases from V and 4 bases from J, leaving 13 bases between. The germline CDR1 and CDR2 sequences are GTSNPN and SVGIG (reference sequence). This CDR3 contains 15 residues. Written as DNA, the CDR3 is TGTGCCTGGAGTGTGAAGGGGGGGACTAATCAGCCCCAGCATTTT. Protein sequence: CAWSVKGGTNQPQHF.